A single sample is the source of the 8 T cell receptor beta chains below, sequenced in a study of T-cell memory formation after mild COVID-19. TCRdb re-derived calls from the 5' RACE reads in MiXCR, one entry per CDR3 protein. The repertoire holds 100,000 to 120,000 distinct CDR3 sequences, around a fifth seen once, with 41% in the top ten. Sequencing input: PBMCs or a T cell subset sorted from them (not recorded which). The receptors come from a man aged 18 to 35 who had mild COVID-19 (a few samples of this study predate the infection). Cell type and time point are not known.

This clonotype turned up a few times. The V call is TRBV27, the J call TRBJ2-3; 8 bases are a match to TRBD1. Germline CDR1 MNHEY, CDR2 SMNVEV (reference sequence). The CDR3 has 17 amino acids. V shed 2 bases and J 5 bases; nucleotides not matched to a gene: 12. The CDR3 loop reads CASSLGLPGQALDTQYF. The CDR3 DNA sequence: TGTGCCAGCAGTTTAGGCCTACCGGGACAGGCTTTAGATACGCAGTATTTT.

This clonotype was detected a few times. The chain couples TRBV19 to TRBJ1-2; 7 positions match TRBD1. Per germline, CDR1 LNHDA and CDR2 SQIVND (reference sequence). V lost 8 bases and J lost 5; bases outside the gene matches: 14. The CDR3 has 15 amino acids. DNA of the CDR3: TGTGCCAGTGGAATACCTTGGGGACAGCTTTATGGCTACACCTTC. This translates into CASGIPWGQLYGYTF.

The chain has TRBV4-2 and TRBJ2-7; no reliable D call. Germline CDR1 LGHNA, CDR2 YNFKEQ. The CDR3 runs to 13 residues. Deletions cut 0 bases from V and 3 bases from J, with 6 bases between. For the CDR3, the DNA is TGTGCCAGCAGCCAAGACCACGGCTACGAGCAGTACGTC. It codes for CASSQDHGYEQYV.

The chain has TRBV29-1 and TRBJ2-1, with TRBD1 matching over 8 bases. Germline values: CDR1 SQVTM, CDR2 ANQGSEA. The CDR3 covers 18 residues. Trimming at V came to 0 bases and at J to 1 base, leaving 11 bases not matched to a gene. The CDR3 nucleotides are TGCAGCGTTGAAGAACCTGGGGTCGGGACAGGATCCTACAATGAGCAGTTCTTC. Translating gives CSVEEPGVGTGSYNEQFF.

V is TRBV7-9 and J is TRBJ2-7; D is uncertain. Germline V lookup: CDR1 SEHNR, CDR2 FQNEAQ (reference sequence). The CDR3 is made up of 14 amino acids. V was cut by 3 bases and J by 2 bases, with 11 bases left in between. The CDR3: CASSFGGDAYEQYV. DNA for the CDR3: TGTGCCAGCAGCTTCGGCGGAGATGCCTACGAGCAGTACGTC.

The rearrangement joins TRBV5-5 to TRBJ2-7; the D is unclear. Between the trimmed V and J ends, which lost 4 bases and 0 bases, there was a span of 8 bases. There are 13 residues in the CDR3. Germline V gene data show CDR1 as SGHKS and CDR2 as YYEKEE (reference sequence). The CDR3 loop is CASSPWGSYEQYF. CDR3 nucleotide sequence: TGTGCCAGCAGCCCATGGGGCTCCTACGAGCAGTACTTC.

This clonotype was seen only a few times. The gene calls are TRBV10-3 and TRBJ2-5; 13 bases align to TRBD2. Germline CDR1 reads ENHRY; CDR2 reads SYGVKD. This CDR3 has 17 amino acids. After removal of 3 bases from V and 5 bases from J, the junction contained 9 bases not matched to a gene. CDR3 in amino acids: CAISDGGGTSGVETQYF. The CDR3 DNA follows: TGTGCCATCAGTGACGGAGGGGGGACTAGCGGGGTCGAGACCCAGTACTTC.

The V call is TRBV29-1, the J call TRBJ1-1; 7 positions agree with TRBD1. CDR1 and CDR2 from the germline V gene are SQVTM and ANQGSEA. The CDR3 sequence is 13 residues long. V shed 5 bases and J 4 bases; nucleotides not matched to a gene: 7. CDR3 sequence: CSVRQGLGTEAFF. CDR3 nucleotide sequence: TGCAGCGTTCGACAGGGTTTGGGCACTGAAGCTTTCTTT.